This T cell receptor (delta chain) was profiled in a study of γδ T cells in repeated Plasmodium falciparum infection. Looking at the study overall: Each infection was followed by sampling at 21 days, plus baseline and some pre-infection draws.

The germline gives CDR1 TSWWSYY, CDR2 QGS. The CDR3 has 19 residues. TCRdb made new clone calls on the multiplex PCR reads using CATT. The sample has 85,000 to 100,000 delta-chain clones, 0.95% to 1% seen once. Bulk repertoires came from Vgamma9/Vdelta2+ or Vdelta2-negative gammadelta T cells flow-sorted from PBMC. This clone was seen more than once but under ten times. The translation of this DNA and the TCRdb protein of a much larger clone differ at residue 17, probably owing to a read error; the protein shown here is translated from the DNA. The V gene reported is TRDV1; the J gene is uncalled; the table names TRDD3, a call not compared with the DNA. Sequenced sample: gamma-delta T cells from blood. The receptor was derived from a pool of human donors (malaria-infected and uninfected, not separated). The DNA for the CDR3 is TGTGCTCTTGGGGAAGAAGTCCTACGGGCCTGGGGGCTTGAAGTTAAACCCATCTTT. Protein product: CALGEEVLRAWGLEVKPIF.